The 14 T cell receptor beta chains in this list originate from one sample, sequenced in a study of OX40 agonist ivuxolimab in advanced cancers. Only in-frame clones appear in the TCRdb table, and some are missing; sequencing was by immunoSEQ multiplex PCR. The table has around 50,000 clones, approximately 89% seen once. The input for sequencing was CD4+ or CD8+ T cells sorted from blood, taken in a trial of the OX40 agonist ivuxolimab. The receptors here all came from an adult with an advanced solid tumor such as melanoma, head and neck, liver or kidney cancer.

Concerning this clone: At one end, the junction sequence differs from germline, possibly due to a read error. CDR3 amino acids: CSAEPPDRNSEAFF. CDR3 in DNA: TGCAGCGCCGAACCGCCGGACAGGAACTCTGAAGCTTTCTTT. The rearrangement links TRBV29-1 to TRBJ1-1; 7 nucleotides line up with TRBD1. CDR3 size: 14 residues. CDR1 is SQVTM, CDR2 ANQGSEA, per germline. Full variable domain (outside the CDR3, taken from reference TRBV29-1 and TRBJ1-1): SAVISQKPSRDICQRGTSLTIQCQVDSQVTMMFWYRQQPGQSLTLIATANQGSEATYESGFVIDKFPISRPNLTFSTLTVSNMSPEDSSIYLCSAEPPDRNSEAFFGQGTRLTVV.

This clone came up once. The chain couples TRBV7-8 to TRBJ1-3; D not resolved. Germline V gene lookup returns CDR1 SGHVS and CDR2 FQNEAQ. The CDR3 covers 16 residues. Between the trimmed V and J ends, which lost 1 base and 7 bases, there was a span of 17 bases. The DNA for the CDR3 is TGTGCCAGCAGCTTAGGCCGGAGGAAGGGCCACAACACCATATATTTT. This translates into CASSLGRRKGHNTIYF. Together with reference TRBV7-8 and TRBJ1-3, the CDR3 gives the full variable domain: GAGVSQSPRYKVAKRGQDVALRCDPISGHVSLFWYQQALGQGPEFLTYFQNEAQLDKSGLPSDRFFAERPEGSVSTLKIQRTQQEDSAVYLCASSLGRRKGHNTIYFGEGSWLTVV.

This rearrangement joins TRBV18 to TRBJ1-3, with 7 bases matching TRBD1. J lost 5 bases, V lost 6 bases, and 4 bases had no gene match. The CDR3 is 13 amino acids. Germline V gene data show CDR1 as KGHSH and CDR2 as LQKENI. CDR3 in amino acids: CASSDRARNTIYF. The DNA for the CDR3 is TGTGCCAGCTCCGACAGGGCAAGAAACACCATATATTTT.

The chain links TRBV11-2 to TRBJ1-4; D not certain. Trimming took 0 bases from V and 0 from J, leaving 8 bases between them. Looked up from germline, CDR1 is SGHAT and CDR2 is FQNNGV. This CDR3 contains 16 residues. CDR3 residues: CASSLDRGATNEKLFF. In DNA, the CDR3 is TGTGCCAGCAGCTTAGATCGCGGGGCAACTAATGAAAAACTGTTTTTT.

This chain links TRBV18 with TRBJ2-3; 7 bases are shared with TRBD2. The CDR3 length is 14 residues. Germline V gene sequence: CDR1 KGHSH, CDR2 LQKENI. Losses at the gene ends were 6 bases for V and 2 bases for J; bases not matched to a gene: 5. CDR3 protein: CASSRREATDTQYF. CDR3 nucleotide sequence: TGTGCCAGCTCCCGCCGGGAGGCCACAGATACGCAGTATTTT.

This clone was seen only once. The chain joins TRBV7-2 to TRBJ2-2, with 10 bases lining up with TRBD1. The V and J ends lost 6 bases and 4 bases, in that order; junction bases with no gene match: 5. CDR1 is SGHTA, CDR2 FQGNSA, per germline. The CDR3 is 15 amino acids. The CDR3 DNA reads as TGTGCCAGCAGAAGACAGGGGGCGATCACCGGGGAGCTGTTTTTT. Its translation: CASRRQGAITGELFF. The full variable domain, completed using reference TRBV7-2 and TRBJ2-2, is GAGVSQSPSNKVTEKGKDVELRCDPISGHTALYWYRQSLGQGLEFLIYFQGNSAPDKSGLPSDRFSAERTGGSVSTLTIQRTQQEDSAVYLCASRRQGAITGELFFGEGSRLTVL.

A single count supports this clone. The chain's CDR3 is CASSMDRAYTGELFF. As DNA, the CDR3 is TGCGCCAGCAGCATGGACAGAGCGTACACCGGGGAGCTGTTTTTT. This sequence joins TRBV5-1 and TRBJ2-2; the D gene is possibly TRBD1 (6 bases). The CDR3 contains 15 residues. V was cut by 4 bases and J by 3 bases, with 13 bases left in between. Germline V lookup: CDR1 SGHRS, CDR2 YFSETQ. Together with reference TRBV5-1 and TRBJ2-2, the CDR3 gives the full variable domain: KAGVTQTPRYLIKTRGQQVTLSCSPISGHRSVSWYQQTPGQGLQFLFEYFSETQRNKGNFPGRFSGRQFSNSRSEMNVSTLELGDSALYLCASSMDRAYTGELFFGEGSRLTVL.

DNA of the CDR3: TGCGCCAGCAGCTTGACGCCAGGGGCTAGGAACACTGAAGCTTTCTTT. Protein: CASSLTPGARNTEAFF. The chain combines TRBV5-1 with TRBJ1-1; TRBD1 is a possible D gene (6 bases). V lost 1 base and J 1 base, leaving 14 bases between the germline ends. Germline V CDR1 and CDR2: SGHRS, YFSETQ. The CDR3 is made up of 16 amino acids.

The V call is TRBV2, the J call TRBJ1-2; D remains unclear. CDR3 length equals 13 residues. Trimming left V 2 bases short and J 0 bases short, with 4 bases between. Germline V gives CDR1 SNHLY, CDR2 FYNNEI. The CDR3 loop is CASSEPANYGYTF. In nucleotides, the CDR3 is TGTGCCAGCAGTGAACCAGCTAACTATGGCTACACCTTC. The full variable domain, completed using reference TRBV2 and TRBJ1-2, is EPEVTQTPSHQVTQMGQEVILRCVPISNHLYFYWYRQILGQKVEFLVSFYNNEISEKSEIFDDQFSVERPDGSNFTLKIRSTKLEDSAMYFCASSEPANYGYTFGSGTRLTVV.

This clone occurred a few times. V and J are TRBV11-1 and TRBJ2-1; 8 bases agree with TRBD2. The CDR3 spans 16 residues. Germline V lookup: CDR1 SGHAT, CDR2 FQDESV (reference sequence). J gave up 5 bases and V 4 bases, and 10 bases lay outside the gene matches. The CDR3 sequence is CASSSYGLAGNNEQFF. The CDR3 DNA follows: TGTGCCAGCAGCTCCTACGGGTTAGCGGGGAACAATGAGCAGTTCTTC.

V is TRBV7-3 and J is TRBJ1-1; the D is unclear. Germline CDR1 and CDR2: SGHTA and FQGTGA. CDR3 length equals 14 residues. V was shortened by 1 base and J by 2 bases, with 8 bases between the two germline ends. The CDR3 DNA follows: TGTGCCAGCAGCTTAATGCCAGTAAACACTGAAGCTTTCTTT. Translation gives CASSLMPVNTEAFF.

The J gene is TRBJ2-1, the V gene TRBV6-1; possibly TRBD1 for D (6 bases). The CDR3 spans 15 residues. Germline CDR1 and CDR2: MNHNS and SASEGT. The V gene lost 4 bases and the J gene lost 5 bases, with 15 bases spanning the gap. The CDR3 nucleotides read TGTGCCAGCAGTGCCCGGGACACTTTTAACAATGAGCAGTTCTTC. It translates to CASSARDTFNNEQFF.

The chain employs TRBV6-5 and TRBJ2-3; D uncertain. Germline V gene sequence: CDR1 MNHEY, CDR2 SVGAGI. This CDR3 is built from 14 residues. V was shortened by 7 bases and J by 5 bases, with 16 bases between the two germline ends. CDR3 nucleotide sequence: TGTGCCAGCAAGATGGGCTTCATGGTAGATACGCAGTATTTT. As protein: CASKMGFMVDTQYF.

Regarding this clone: The junction departs from the called germline gene at one end, perhaps through a read error. Distinct nucleotide sequences in the sample also encode this CDR3. The chain employs TRBV4-1 and TRBJ1-4; TRBD1 is a possible D gene (5 bases). Per the germline V gene, CDR1 is MGHRA and CDR2 is YSYEKL. CDR3 size: 15 residues. The DNA of the CDR3 is TGCGCCAGCAGCCAGGGCCAGGGAAGGACTGAAAAACTATTTTTT. This gives the protein CASSQGQGRTEKLFF.